The present TCR beta chain was sequenced within a study of control samples from healthy donors and cancer patients. Profiling relied on immunoSEQ multiplex PCR, and the TCRdb table lists in-frame clones only, not all of them. The sample lists about 120,000 clones, about 87% occurring once. The CDR3 totals 15 residues. The V gene lost 0 bases and the J gene lost 0 bases, with 9 bases spanning the gap. The germline gives CDR1 SGHRS, CDR2 YFSETQ. Sequencing used blood. The TCR sequence derives from a man under 40 in good health. This sequence joins TRBV5-1 and TRBJ1-2; possible D gene TRBD1, 5 bases. The CDR3 coding sequence is TGCGCCAGCAGCTTGGATCCGGGGGCTAACTATGGCTACACCTTC. This gives the protein CASSLDPGANYGYTF. Complete variable domain (other parts from reference TRBV5-1 and TRBJ1-2): KAGVTQTPRYLIKTRGQQVTLSCSPISGHRSVSWYQQTPGQGLQFLFEYFSETQRNKGNFPGRFSGRQFSNSRSEMNVSTLELGDSALYLCASSLDPGANYGYTFGSGTRLTVV.